What follows are 17 T cell receptor beta chains derived from one specimen sequenced in a study of blood T cell repertoires in COVID-19. Profiled with immunoSEQ multiplex PCR; TCRdb holds only in-frame clones, not every one. The table includes around 300,000 clones, around nine tenths detected once. Source material: peripheral blood. These receptor sequences come from a man aged 45 to 65 with acute or convalescent COVID-19.

The CDR3 spells CASSSTGTRGEQYF. CDR3 sequence (DNA): TGTGCCAGCAGCTCCACCGGGACTAGGGGCGAGCAGTACTTC. J is TRBJ2-7 and V is TRBV7-9; 8 bases are a match to TRBD2. The CDR3 runs 14 residues. Germline-derived CDR1 and CDR2 are SEHNR and FQNEAQ (reference sequence). V was clipped by 4 bases and J by 6 bases; unmatched bases: 8. The full variable domain, with the rest looked up from reference TRBV7-9 and TRBJ2-7, is DTGVSQNPRHKITKRGQNVTFRCDPISEHNRLYWYRQTLGQGPEFLTYFQNEAQLEKSRLLSDRFSAERPKGSFSTLEIQRTEQGDSAMYLCASSSTGTRGEQYFGPGTRLTVT.

The chain links TRBV30 to TRBJ2-1, with a tentative D call TRBD1 (5 bases). Between the trimmed V and J ends, which lost 0 bases and 7 bases, there was a span of 10 bases. This CDR3 comprises 13 residues. Germline CDR1 GTSNPN, CDR2 SVGIG (reference sequence). The DNA for the CDR3 is TGTGCCTGGAGTGTAGGGGTTGGGAATGAGCAGTTCTTC. As protein: CAWSVGVGNEQFF.

J is TRBJ2-1 and V is TRBV30; TRBD1 is a possible D gene (6 bases). The CDR3 extends over 12 amino acids. The germline gives CDR1 GTSNPN, CDR2 SVGIG (reference sequence). The V end was cut by 2 bases, the J end by 7 bases, with 9 bases between. Here the CDR3 reads CAWSYRDNEQFF. For the CDR3, the DNA is TGTGCCTGGAGTTACAGGGATAATGAGCAGTTCTTC.

This chain links TRBV7-2 with TRBJ1-6, with 8 positions matching TRBD1. Germline V gene lookup returns CDR1 SGHTA and CDR2 FQGNSA. After removal of 5 bases from V and 8 bases from J, the junction contained 8 bases not matched to a gene. The CDR3 contains 15 residues. The CDR3 loop is CASSVTTGDDSPLHF. The CDR3 DNA reads TGTGCCAGCAGCGTAACGACAGGGGACGATTCACCCCTCCACTTT.

The rearrangement uses TRBV3-1 (or the pseudogene TRBV3-2) and TRBJ1-1, with 7 bases fitting TRBD1. With V trimmed by 2 bases and J by 6 bases, 9 bases remained unmatched. CDR1 and CDR2 from the germline V gene are LGHDT and YNNKEL (reference sequence). This CDR3 has 15 amino acids. In DNA, the CDR3 is TGTGCCAGCAGCCAACCCGGGAGGGGGCTGGCTGAAGCTTTCTTT. It encodes CASSQPGRGLAEAFF.

The rearrangement joins TRBV18 to TRBJ1-5, with 9 bases identical to TRBD1. Germline-derived CDR1 and CDR2 are KGHSH and LQKENI. CDR3 length: 16 amino acids. J was trimmed by 2 bases and V by 0 bases; bases with no gene match: 2. The CDR3 reads CASSPPDRGGNQPQHF. In DNA form, the CDR3 reads TGTGCCAGCTCACCACCGGACAGGGGCGGCAATCAGCCCCAGCATTTT. Complete variable domain (other parts from reference TRBV18 and TRBJ1-5): NAGVMQNPRHLVRRRGQEARLRCSPMKGHSHVYWYRQLPEEGLKFMVYLQKENIIDESGMPKERFSAEFPKEGPSILRIQQVVRGDSAAYFCASSPPDRGGNQPQHFGDGTRLSIL.

The chain has TRBV12-3 or TRBV12-4 and TRBJ1-5; D is ambiguous. V dropped 1 base and J dropped 11 bases, with 12 bases sitting between them. The CDR3 sequence is 13 residues long. CDR3 sequence: CASSLGSGRSQHF. Here the CDR3 DNA reads TGTGCCAGCAGTTTAGGGTCCGGGAGGTCCCAGCATTTT.

The genes are TRBV2 and TRBJ1-5, with TRBD1 matching 7 bases. Germline values: CDR1 SNHLY, CDR2 FYNNEI. V lost 5 bases and J lost 4; bases outside the gene matches: 5. The CDR3 covers 14 residues. In DNA form, the CDR3 reads TGTGCCAGCAGTCAGGACAGGAGTAATCAGCCCCAGCATTTT. Amino acid sequence: CASSQDRSNQPQHF.

The count of this clone is one. The DNA for the CDR3 is TGCGCCAGCAGCTTGGCCGCTAACGGCGAGCAGTACTTC. Its translation is CASSLAANGEQYF. V and J are TRBV5-1 and TRBJ2-7, with unresolved D. Germline values: CDR1 SGHRS, CDR2 YFSETQ. The V and J ends lost 0 bases and 6 bases respectively, with 10 bases between them. This CDR3 is 13 amino acids long.

This sequence joins TRBV11-2 and TRBJ1-2; no definite D call. This CDR3 has 14 residues. Trimming stripped 0 bases from V and 5 bases from J, with 10 bases between. Germline V CDR1 and CDR2: SGHAT, FQNNGV. The CDR3 reads CASSLESGVYGYTF. The CDR3 nucleotides read TGTGCCAGCAGCTTAGAGTCCGGGGTTTATGGCTACACCTTC.

The chain couples TRBV2 to TRBJ1-5; 8 positions agree with TRBD1. The germline CDR1 and CDR2 sequences are SNHLY and FYNNEI. The V segment lost 6 bases and the J segment 7 bases; nucleotides outside the gene matches: 11. The CDR3 spans 15 residues. The CDR3 DNA reads as TGTGCCAGCAGGGCCGGACAGGGTAACATCCAGCCCCAGCATTTT. Translation gives CASRAGQGNIQPQHF.

This sequence joins TRBV5-5 and TRBJ2-1, with D tentatively TRBD2 (5 bases). The CDR3 runs to 15 residues. Germline V gene lookup returns CDR1 SGHKS and CDR2 YYEKEE (reference sequence). With 4 bases removed from V and 0 bases from J, the gap between germline ends came to 11 bases. Here the CDR3 DNA reads TGTGCCAGCAGCCCCCCGGGGAGCTCCTACAATGAGCAGTTCTTC. Amino acid sequence: CASSPPGSSYNEQFF.

This chain links TRBV2 with TRBJ1-6; TRBD1 agrees at 10 bases. This CDR3 spans 14 amino acids. Germline CDR1 and CDR2: SNHLY and FYNNEI. With 4 bases clipped from V and 9 bases from J, the junction kept 3 bases outside the gene matches. In nucleotides, the CDR3 is TGTGCCAGCAGTGTAGGGGACAGGGGTTCACCCCTCCACTTT. This gives the protein CASSVGDRGSPLHF.

J is TRBJ2-3 and V is TRBV7-9; 12 bases agree with TRBD1. CDR3 length: 16 amino acids. The ends lost 5 bases at V and 5 bases at J; junction bases unmatched: 8. Germline values: CDR1 SEHNR, CDR2 FQNEAQ (reference sequence). The DNA of the CDR3 is TGTGCCAGCAGCCGGAGGGGACAGGGGGCAATAGATACGCAGTATTTT. Its protein is CASSRRGQGAIDTQYF.

This sequence joins TRBV18 and TRBJ2-5, with unresolved D. CDR3 size: 15 residues. Between the trimmed V and J ends, which lost 2 bases and 4 bases, there was a span of 14 bases. Germline V CDR1 and CDR2: KGHSH, LQKENI. CDR3 DNA sequence: TGTGCCAGCTCACCAGCATCCGACTTCAGAGAGACCCAGTACTTC. This sequence encodes CASSPASDFRETQYF.

The chain links TRBV5-1 to TRBJ1-2, with D tentatively TRBD1 (5 bases). From germline, CDR1 is SGHRS and CDR2 YFSETQ. This CDR3 contains 16 residues. Trimming took off 2 bases at V and 0 bases at J, with 14 bases between the two ends. CDR3 sequence: CASSFFGDRANYGYTF. Written as DNA, the CDR3 is TGCGCCAGCAGCTTTTTTGGAGACAGAGCTAACTATGGCTACACCTTC. The full variable domain, with the rest looked up from reference TRBV5-1 and TRBJ1-2, is KAGVTQTPRYLIKTRGQQVTLSCSPISGHRSVSWYQQTPGQGLQFLFEYFSETQRNKGNFPGRFSGRQFSNSRSEMNVSTLELGDSALYLCASSFFGDRANYGYTFGSGTRLTVV.

This sequence joins TRBV7-9 and TRBJ1-2, with D possibly matching TRBD1 (6 bases). This CDR3 has 13 amino acids. Germline V gene lookup returns CDR1 SEHNR and CDR2 FQNEAQ (reference sequence). V lost 6 bases and J 6 bases, leaving 14 bases between the germline ends. The CDR3 DNA reads TGTGCCAGCAGTTTACAGGGCGTCAATGGCTACACCTTC. Translated: CASSLQGVNGYTF.